The clone carrying this T cell receptor (beta chain) came up many times. Its antigen is not identified. Time point in this sample: pre-sensitization, week 0. As to treatment: therapeutic diphenylcyclopropenone sensitization with weekly scalp DPC. This entry belongs to a study of human T cells and chemical hapten exposure. Study background: From small differences in pooled library volume came most of the variation in per-sample TCR yields.

TCRdb re-analysed the RACE reads in MiXCR, keeping a single row per CDR3 protein. This sample carries roughly 380,000 distinct CDR3 sequences, 4.5% to 6% of them seen once, and the ten largest clones take 2.5% to 3%. Study-wide findings and caveats: After DPC sensitization, TCRs above 1 in 1000 frequency showed no change. Among expanded TCRs, significantly more large CDR3 similarity clusters formed than among controls.

Germline CDR1 and CDR2: SEHNR and FQNEAQ (reference sequence). The CDR3 has 19 residues. V gave up 4 bases and J gave up 0 bases, with 24 bases separating them. The sequence derives from a woman aged 45-60 years with alopecia areata. Some clones in this sample may be carry-over from other donors' samples. The rearrangement joins TRBV7-9 to TRBJ2-5; D might be TRBD2 (5 bases). Here the sequenced sample was whole blood, taken in connection with sensitization to the hapten diphenylcyclopropenone (DPC). CDR3 in amino acids: CASSSPGSLRESYQETQYF. CDR3 sequence (DNA): TGTGCCAGCAGCTCGCCGGGCTCCCTGAGGGAATCGTACCAAGAGACCCAGTACTTC. The variable domain in full, with the rest retrieved from reference TRBV7-9 and TRBJ2-5, is DTGVSQNPRHKITKRGQNVTFRCDPISEHNRLYWYRQTLGQGPEFLTYFQNEAQLEKSRLLSDRFSAERPKGSFSTLEIQRTEQGDSAMYLCASSSPGSLRESYQETQYFGPGTRLLVL.